The 32 T cell receptor beta chains presented below share a single source sample, sequenced in a study of blood T cell repertoires in COVID-19. Here immunoSEQ multiplex PCR was the method, and the copy in TCRdb shows in-frame clones only, minus some. The sample lists some 180,000 clones, around 83% occurring once. The sequenced sample consisted of PBMCs or T cells enriched from blood (not recorded which). All receptors derive from a woman aged 40 to 49 in a cohort exposed to, infected with or recovered from COVID-19 (not recorded which).

This clone showed up just once. The chain uses TRBV12-3 or TRBV12-4 and TRBJ1-2; TRBD1 is a possible D gene (5 bases). The CDR3 is made up of 13 amino acids. V gave up 6 bases and J gave up 7 bases, with 15 bases separating them. The CDR3 region is CASSRGGVGGYTF. The CDR3 DNA reads TGTGCCAGCAGCCGCGGAGGGGTAGGTGGCTACACCTTC.

The chain combines TRBV11-3 with TRBJ1-1; 7 nucleotides align to TRBD1. CDR1 and CDR2 (germline): SGHNT, YENEEA. The V and J ends lost 5 bases and 0 bases, in that order; junction bases with no gene match: 9. The CDR3 sequence is 16 residues long. The chain's CDR3 is CASSPRQGPLNTEAFF. As DNA, the CDR3 is TGTGCCAGCAGCCCCCGACAGGGACCGTTGAACACTGAAGCTTTCTTT.

This chain uses TRBV6-5 with TRBJ1-5, with a possible D match to TRBD1 (6 bases). V lost 6 bases to trimming and J lost 3 bases, with 15 bases between them. CDR1 MNHEY and CDR2 SVGAGI come from the germline V gene. The CDR3 is 15 amino acids. The CDR3 loop is CASSLWRTANQPQHF. CDR3 bases: TGTGCCAGCAGCCTTTGGCGGACAGCCAATCAGCCCCAGCATTTT.

This clone was counted a single time. The CDR3: CASEMYPGDTQYF. DNA for the CDR3: TGTGCCAGCGAAATGTATCCGGGAGATACGCAGTATTTT. V is TRBV5-4 and J is TRBJ2-3; D is ambiguous. The CDR3 totals 13 residues. Trimming left V 7 bases short and J 5 bases short, with 14 bases between. Germline CDR1 and CDR2: SGHNT and YYREEE (reference sequence).

The chain uses TRBV27 and TRBJ1-5; possible D gene TRBD1, 5 bases. Germline V gene sequence: CDR1 MNHEY, CDR2 SMNVEV (reference sequence). The CDR3 has 15 amino acids. V lost 10 bases and J 2 bases, leaving 18 bases between the germline ends. CDR3 DNA sequence: TGTGCCACCAACCCGGCTCCGGGGGGCAATCAGCCCCAGCATTTT. It specifies CATNPAPGGNQPQHF.

The J gene is TRBJ2-5, the V gene TRBV4-1, with a tentative D call TRBD2 (6 bases). The CDR3 is made up of 14 amino acids. Per germline, CDR1 MGHRA and CDR2 YSYEKL. Trimming pared 2 bases from V and 1 base from J, leaving 8 bases between. The CDR3 nucleotides read TGCGCCAGCAGCCAAAAGGGACTCCAAGAGACCCAGTACTTC. This encodes CASSQKGLQETQYF.

This rearrangement joins TRBV7-9 to TRBJ2-7; D is perhaps TRBD1 (6 bases). V was clipped by 5 bases and J by 3 bases, with 11 bases between them. The CDR3 is made up of 13 amino acids. Germline V gene data show CDR1 as SEHNR and CDR2 as FQNEAQ (reference sequence). The CDR3 is CASSKDSFYEQYF. DNA of the CDR3: TGTGCCAGCAGCAAGGACAGCTTCTACGAGCAGTACTTC.

The chain uses TRBV3-1 (or the pseudogene TRBV3-2) and TRBJ1-6, with 8 bases lining up with TRBD1. CDR1 and CDR2 from the germline V gene are LGHDT and YNNKEL (reference sequence). The CDR3 has 13 amino acids. V shed 6 bases and J 10 bases; nucleotides not matched to a gene: 5. The CDR3, as DNA: TGTGCCAGCAGACAGGGGGATTGGTCACCCCTCCACTTT. This codes for CASRQGDWSPLHF.

The CDR3 DNA is TGTGCCAGTAGTCAAAACATAGGGGAAAGCAATCAGCCCCAGCATTTT. As protein: CASSQNIGESNQPQHF. The J gene is TRBJ1-5, the V gene TRBV19; TRBD1 is a possible D gene (5 bases). The CDR3 has 16 residues. Germline V CDR1 and CDR2: LNHDA, SQIVND (reference sequence). Trimming removed 5 bases from V and 1 base from J, with 15 bases in between.

In regard to this clone: Germline is not matched at one junction end, which may reflect a read error. V and J are TRBV6-5 and TRBJ1-1; D may be TRBD1 (5 bases). The CDR3 runs 13 residues. The germline gives CDR1 MNHEY, CDR2 SVGAGI. CDR3 loop: CASSYAGNAEAFF. CDR3 DNA: TGTGCCAGCAGTTATGCAGGGAACGCTGAAGCTTTCTTT.

The genes are TRBV5-8 and TRBJ1-6; perhaps TRBD1 as D (6 bases). CDR3 length: 15 amino acids. The V end lost 2 bases, the J end lost 6 bases, and 12 bases lay between the germline ends. Germline V gene sequence: CDR1 SGHTS, CDR2 YDEGEE. The CDR3 sequence: CASSFRDIANSPLHF. The CDR3 DNA reads TGTGCCAGCAGCTTCCGGGACATAGCTAATTCACCCCTCCACTTT.

This chain connects TRBV3-1 (or the pseudogene TRBV3-2) to TRBJ1-2, with D possibly TRBD1 on 5 matching bases. V lost 1 base to trimming and J lost 14 bases, with 17 bases between them. The CDR3 has 13 amino acids. Germline assignment: CDR1 LGHDT and CDR2 YNNKEL (reference sequence). The CDR3: CASSQGGEMATTF. In DNA, the CDR3 is TGTGCCAGCAGCCAAGGGGGGGAAATGGCTACAACCTTC.

This rearrangement joins TRBV28 to TRBJ2-5, with a possible D match to TRBD1 (6 bases). V was clipped by 6 bases and J by 1 base, with 18 bases between them. Germline lookup yields CDR1 MDHEN and CDR2 SYDVKM. There are 16 residues in the CDR3. The CDR3 DNA reads TGTGCCAGCAGCCAGGGCCTGGACAGTTTCCAAGAGACCCAGTACTTC. It translates to CASSQGLDSFQETQYF. The complete variable domain, with remaining parts taken from reference TRBV28 and TRBJ2-5, reads DVKVTQSSRYLVKRTGEKVFLECVQDMDHENMFWYRQDPGLGLRLIYFSYDVKMKEKGDIPEGYSVSREKKERFSLILESASTNQTSMYLCASSQGLDSFQETQYFGPGTRLLVL.

The rearrangement uses TRBV30 and TRBJ1-2, with D tentatively TRBD1 (5 bases). This CDR3 region has 13 residues. Germline V gene data show CDR1 as GTSNPN and CDR2 as SVGIG (reference sequence). Deletions cut 0 bases from V and 6 bases from J, with 11 bases between. Written as DNA, the CDR3 is TGTGCCTGGAGTGTGGGGGGGGAAAATGGCTACACCTTC. It encodes CAWSVGGENGYTF.

This chain uses TRBV6-5 with TRBJ2-7, with TRBD1 matching 7 bases. Germline V gives CDR1 MNHEY, CDR2 SVGAGI. CDR3 length: 15 residues. V lost 8 bases, J lost 3 bases, and 13 bases stayed unmatched. CDR3 sequence: CASSTGTVYNYEQYF. In DNA, the CDR3 is TGTGCCAGCTCGACCGGGACAGTATACAACTACGAGCAGTACTTC.

The CDR3 sequence is CASSPQGTGRYF. As DNA, the CDR3 is TGTGCCAGTAGTCCCCAAGGGACAGGGAGGTACTTC. The chain recombines TRBV19 with TRBJ2-4; TRBD1 aligns across 9 bases. The V gene's germline CDR1 is LNHDA and CDR2 SQIVND (reference sequence). CDR3 length: 12 amino acids. V was pared by 5 bases and J by 15 bases, with 8 bases of the junction left unmatched.

This rearrangement joins TRBV12-3 or TRBV12-4 to TRBJ1-1, with a tentative D call TRBD1 (6 bases). Trimming took off 6 bases at V and 8 bases at J, with 16 bases between the two ends. The CDR3 loop spans 13 amino acids. The DNA for the CDR3 is TGTGCCAGCAGCCTTTATAGGGGGGGGGAAGCTTTCTTT. This encodes CASSLYRGGEAFF.

The chain recombines TRBV5-8 with TRBJ2-3; the D gene is possibly TRBD2 (6 bases). V lost 4 bases, J lost 5 bases, and 14 bases lay in between. The germline V gene has CDR1 SGHTS and CDR2 YDEGEE. The CDR3 consists of 14 residues. CDR3 loop: CASSPGTGGDTQYF. The CDR3 DNA reads as TGTGCCAGCAGCCCCGGGACTGGGGGAGATACGCAGTATTTT.

This clone was recorded only once. V usage is TRBV6-1 and J usage is TRBJ1-1; D might be TRBD1 (6 bases). Germline lookup yields CDR1 MNHNS and CDR2 SASEGT. V was trimmed by 6 bases and J by 0 bases, leaving 11 bases between them. The CDR3 runs to 14 residues. The CDR3 is CASRTQGMNTEAFF. For the CDR3, the DNA is TGTGCCAGCAGAACACAGGGAATGAACACTGAAGCTTTCTTT.

This clone was observed a single time. V and J are TRBV5-1 and TRBJ2-1, with 8 bases aligning to TRBD2. CDR1 SGHRS and CDR2 YFSETQ come from the germline V gene. The ends lost 4 bases at V and 6 bases at J; junction bases unmatched: 3. This CDR3 contains 13 residues. CDR3 in DNA: TGCGCCAGCAGCCTGACTAGCGCCAATGAGCAGTTCTTC. Translated, it gives CASSLTSANEQFF.

A single count supports this clone. The chain carries TRBV3-1 (or the pseudogene TRBV3-2) and TRBJ1-1; a weak D match, TRBD1 (6 bases). CDR1 LGHDT and CDR2 YNNKEL come from the germline V gene (reference sequence). This CDR3 is built from 15 residues. The V gene lost 3 bases and the J gene lost 1 base, with 12 bases spanning the gap. CDR3 nucleotide sequence: TGTGCCAGCAGCCAGAGGGGGGGCCCGAACACTGAAGCTTTCTTT. This gives the protein CASSQRGGPNTEAFF.

V is TRBV6-1 and J is TRBJ1-6, with D unresolved. This CDR3 is built from 15 residues. Trimming pared 1 base from V and 0 bases from J, leaving 4 bases between. The V gene's germline CDR1 is MNHNS and CDR2 SASEGT. The CDR3 nucleotides read TGTGCCAGCAGTGAAGGTAGCTCCTATAATTCACCCCTCCACTTT. Translated: CASSEGSSYNSPLHF.

The chain recombines TRBV6-5 with TRBJ1-2, with a weak D call TRBD1 (6 bases). Trimming left V 8 bases short and J 2 bases short, with 18 bases between. There are 15 residues in the CDR3. Germline V gene lookup returns CDR1 MNHEY and CDR2 SVGAGI. DNA for the CDR3: TGTGCCAGCGGAAGTGGGCATCAGGGGAACTATGGCTACACCTTC. This codes for CASGSGHQGNYGYTF.

CDR3 DNA sequence: TGTGCCAGCAGTGAAGCGGCAGCTAATGAAAAACTGTTTTTT. It specifies CASSEAAANEKLFF. The chain links TRBV2 to TRBJ1-4; D unresolved. The CDR3 length is 14 residues. Germline values: CDR1 SNHLY, CDR2 FYNNEI. Trimming shortened V by 0 bases and J by 3 bases, and 5 bases separated the two germline ends.

The chain is built from TRBV28 and TRBJ2-5; D is perhaps TRBD1 (6 bases). The CDR3 extends over 17 amino acids. The germline CDR1 and CDR2 sequences are MDHEN and SYDVKM. The V end lost 1 base, the J end lost 3 bases, and 18 bases lay between the germline ends. Here the CDR3 DNA reads TGTGCCAGCAGTTTATTTCCCCCGTTAGGACAGAAAGAGACCCAGTACTTC. Translation: CASSLFPPLGQKETQYF.

The chain links TRBV6-2 or TRBV6-3 to TRBJ1-2, with TRBD1 as a possible D gene (6 bases). V lost 2 bases to trimming and J lost 7 bases, with 14 bases between them. CDR1 and CDR2 from the germline V gene are MNHEY and SVGEGT. The CDR3 runs to 14 residues. The chain's CDR3 is CASSYEGVAAGYTF. Written as DNA, the CDR3 is TGTGCCAGCAGTTACGAGGGGGTGGCGGCTGGCTACACCTTC.

This clone occurred a few times. The rearrangement joins TRBV29-1 to TRBJ1-2; 7 bases are shared with TRBD1. The length of the CDR3 is 13 residues. Germline-derived CDR1 and CDR2 are SQVTM and ANQGSEA. V lost 3 bases and J lost 7; bases outside the gene matches: 8. CDR3 coding DNA: TGCAGCGTTGATGAGGGGACAGTCCGTGGCTACACCTTC. Translation: CSVDEGTVRGYTF.

The chain carries TRBV9 and TRBJ2-2, with 7 positions matching TRBD2. This CDR3 contains 17 residues. Germline CDR1 SGDLS, CDR2 YYNGEE. V shed 0 bases, J shed 4 bases, and the junction held 9 bases outside the gene matches. CDR3 amino acids: CASSVVPAGESTGELFF. CDR3 coding DNA: TGTGCCAGCAGCGTAGTTCCGGCGGGAGAAAGCACCGGGGAGCTGTTTTTT.

The V call is TRBV6-6, the J call TRBJ1-6, with 7 nucleotides matching TRBD1. V was pared by 5 bases and J by 9 bases, with 19 bases of the junction left unmatched. This CDR3 spans 18 amino acids. The germline CDR1 and CDR2 sequences are MNHNY and SVGAGI (reference sequence). The CDR3, as DNA: TGTGCCAGCAGTCCTCCCCTGGGACAGCCGGTAACGGGTTCACCCCTCCACTTT. Protein sequence: CASSPPLGQPVTGSPLHF.

The V gene is TRBV5-6, the J gene TRBJ1-2, with 7 bases fitting TRBD1. Looked up from germline, CDR1 is SGHDT and CDR2 is YYEEEE. The CDR3 is 14 residues long. V shed 4 bases and J 4 bases; nucleotides not matched to a gene: 7. In DNA, the CDR3 is TGTGCCAGCAGCCTGGGGACAGCGCCCTATGGCTACACCTTC. This translates into CASSLGTAPYGYTF.

This clone showed up just once. This chain uses TRBV7-8 with TRBJ1-5; D is uncertain. This CDR3 has 13 residues. Per germline, CDR1 SGHVS and CDR2 FQNEAQ. The V end was cut by 1 base, the J end by 7 bases, with 8 bases between. In DNA form, the CDR3 reads TGTGCCAGCAGCTTAGTTAGTAACCAGCCCCAGCATTTT. Its protein is CASSLVSNQPQHF.

This chain links TRBV7-8 with TRBJ2-2; tentatively, D is TRBD1 (5 bases). The ends were cut back, 1 base at V and 5 bases at J, with 11 bases in the middle. CDR3 length: 15 amino acids. Germline-derived CDR1 and CDR2 are SGHVS and FQNEAQ. This CDR3 is CASSLVPRETGELFF. The CDR3, as DNA: TGTGCCAGCAGCTTAGTACCCAGGGAAACCGGGGAGCTGTTTTTT.